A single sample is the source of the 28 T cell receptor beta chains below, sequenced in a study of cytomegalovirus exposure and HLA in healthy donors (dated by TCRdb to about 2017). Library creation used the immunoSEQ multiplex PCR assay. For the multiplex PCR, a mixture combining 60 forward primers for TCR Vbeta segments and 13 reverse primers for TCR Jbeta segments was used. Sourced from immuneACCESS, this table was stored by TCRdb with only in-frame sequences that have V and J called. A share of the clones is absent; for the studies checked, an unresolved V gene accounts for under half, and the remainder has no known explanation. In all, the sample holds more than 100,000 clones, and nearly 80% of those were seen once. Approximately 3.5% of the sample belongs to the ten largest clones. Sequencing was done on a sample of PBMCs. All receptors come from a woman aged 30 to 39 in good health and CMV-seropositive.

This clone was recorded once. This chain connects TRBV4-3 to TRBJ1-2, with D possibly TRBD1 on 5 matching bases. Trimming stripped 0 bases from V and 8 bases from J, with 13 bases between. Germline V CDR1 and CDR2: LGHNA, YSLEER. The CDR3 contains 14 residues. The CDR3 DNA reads TGCGCCAGCAGCCAAGAAGTAGGGGTTCGGGGCTACACCTTC. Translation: CASSQEVGVRGYTF.

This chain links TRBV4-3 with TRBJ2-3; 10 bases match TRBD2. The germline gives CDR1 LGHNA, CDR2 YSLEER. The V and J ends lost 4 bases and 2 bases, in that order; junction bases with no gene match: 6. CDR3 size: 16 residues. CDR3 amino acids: CASSRLGTSDTDTQYF. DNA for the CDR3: TGCGCCAGCAGCCGCCTCGGGACTAGCGACACAGATACGCAGTATTTT.

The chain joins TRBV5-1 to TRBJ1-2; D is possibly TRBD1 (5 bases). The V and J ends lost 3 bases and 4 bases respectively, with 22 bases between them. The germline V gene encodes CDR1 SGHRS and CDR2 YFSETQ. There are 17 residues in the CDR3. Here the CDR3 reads CASSYWGYTKDTYGYTF. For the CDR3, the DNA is TGCGCCAGCAGCTATTGGGGCTACACCAAGGATACCTATGGCTACACCTTC.

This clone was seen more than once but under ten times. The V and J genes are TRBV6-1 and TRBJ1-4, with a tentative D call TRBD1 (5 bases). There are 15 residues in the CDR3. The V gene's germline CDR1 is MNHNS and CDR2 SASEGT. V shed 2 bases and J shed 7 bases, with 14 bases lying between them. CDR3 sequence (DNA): TGTGCCAGCAGTGAAATGGCGGGGCGAGGTGAAAAACTGTTTTTT. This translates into CASSEMAGRGEKLFF.

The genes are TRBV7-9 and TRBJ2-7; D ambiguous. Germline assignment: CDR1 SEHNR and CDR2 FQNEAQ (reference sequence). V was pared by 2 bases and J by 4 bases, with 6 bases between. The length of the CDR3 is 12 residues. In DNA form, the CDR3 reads TGTGCCAGCAGCTTATATTCGTACGAGCAGTACTTC. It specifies CASSLYSYEQYF. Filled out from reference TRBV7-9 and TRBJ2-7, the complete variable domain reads DTGVSQNPRHKITKRGQNVTFRCDPISEHNRLYWYRQTLGQGPEFLTYFQNEAQLEKSRLLSDRFSAERPKGSFSTLEIQRTEQGDSAMYLCASSLYSYEQYFGPGTRLTVT.

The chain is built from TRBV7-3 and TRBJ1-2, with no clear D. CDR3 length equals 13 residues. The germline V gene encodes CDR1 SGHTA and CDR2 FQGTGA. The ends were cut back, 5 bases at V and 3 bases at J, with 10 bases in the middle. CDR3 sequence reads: CASSPGTDYGYTF. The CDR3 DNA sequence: TGTGCCAGCAGCCCAGGAACAGACTATGGCTACACCTTC. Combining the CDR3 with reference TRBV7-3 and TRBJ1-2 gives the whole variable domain GAGVSQTPSNKVTEKGKYVELRCDPISGHTALYWYRQSLGQGPEFLIYFQGTGAADDSGLPNDRFFAVRPEGSVSTLKIQRTERGDSAVYLCASSPGTDYGYTFGSGTRLTVV.

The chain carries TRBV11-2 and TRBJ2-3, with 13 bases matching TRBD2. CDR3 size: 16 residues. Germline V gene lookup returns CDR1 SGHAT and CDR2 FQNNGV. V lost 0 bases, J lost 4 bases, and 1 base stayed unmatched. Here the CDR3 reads CASSLETSGGPDTQYF. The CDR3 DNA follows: TGTGCCAGCAGCTTAGAGACTAGCGGGGGGCCAGATACGCAGTATTTT.

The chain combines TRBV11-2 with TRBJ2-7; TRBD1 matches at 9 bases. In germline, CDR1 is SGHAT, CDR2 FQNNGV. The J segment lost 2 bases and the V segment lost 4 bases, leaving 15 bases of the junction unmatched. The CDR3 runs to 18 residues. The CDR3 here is CASSSRRGVGTGTYEQYF. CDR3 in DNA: TGTGCCAGCAGCTCCCGTCGGGGGGTAGGGACAGGGACCTACGAGCAGTACTTC.

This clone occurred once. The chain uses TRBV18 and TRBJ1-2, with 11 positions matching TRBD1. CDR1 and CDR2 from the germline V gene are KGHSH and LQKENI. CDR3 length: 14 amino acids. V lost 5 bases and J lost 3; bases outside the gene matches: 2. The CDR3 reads CASSRTGGDYGYTF. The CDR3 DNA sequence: TGTGCCAGCTCAAGGACAGGGGGCGACTATGGCTACACCTTC.

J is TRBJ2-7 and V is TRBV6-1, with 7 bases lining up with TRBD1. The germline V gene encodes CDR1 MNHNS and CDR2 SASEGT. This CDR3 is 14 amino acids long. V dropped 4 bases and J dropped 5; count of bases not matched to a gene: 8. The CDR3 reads CASSARDRRDEQYF. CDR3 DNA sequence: TGTGCCAGCAGTGCCCGGGACAGAAGAGACGAGCAGTACTTC.

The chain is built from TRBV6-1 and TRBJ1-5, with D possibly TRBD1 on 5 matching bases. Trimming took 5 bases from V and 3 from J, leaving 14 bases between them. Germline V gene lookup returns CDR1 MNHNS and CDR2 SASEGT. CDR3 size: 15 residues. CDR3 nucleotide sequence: TGTGCCAGCAGTCGGGAAGGAGGGGTCAATCAGCCCCAGCATTTT. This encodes CASSREGGVNQPQHF.

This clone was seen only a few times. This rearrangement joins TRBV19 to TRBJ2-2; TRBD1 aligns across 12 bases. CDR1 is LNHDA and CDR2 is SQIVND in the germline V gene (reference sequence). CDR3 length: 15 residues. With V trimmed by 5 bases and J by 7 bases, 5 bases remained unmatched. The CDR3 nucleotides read TGTGCCAGTAGTTCCGGGACAGGGGGCCTCGGGGAGCTGTTTTTT. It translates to CASSSGTGGLGELFF.

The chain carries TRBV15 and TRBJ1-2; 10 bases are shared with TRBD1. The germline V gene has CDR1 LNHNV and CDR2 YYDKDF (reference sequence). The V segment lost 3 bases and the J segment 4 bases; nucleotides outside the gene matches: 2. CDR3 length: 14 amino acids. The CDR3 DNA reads TGTGCCACCAGCAGTGGACAGGGGGGCTATGGCTACACCTTC. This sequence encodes CATSSGQGGYGYTF.

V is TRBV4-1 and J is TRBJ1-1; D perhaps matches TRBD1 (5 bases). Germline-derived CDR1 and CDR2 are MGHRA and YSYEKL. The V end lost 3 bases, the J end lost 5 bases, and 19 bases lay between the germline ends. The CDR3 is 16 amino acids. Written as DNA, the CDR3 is TGCGCCAGCAGCCAGCACCAAGGGGTCGCAGGGACTGAAGCTTTCTTT. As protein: CASSQHQGVAGTEAFF.

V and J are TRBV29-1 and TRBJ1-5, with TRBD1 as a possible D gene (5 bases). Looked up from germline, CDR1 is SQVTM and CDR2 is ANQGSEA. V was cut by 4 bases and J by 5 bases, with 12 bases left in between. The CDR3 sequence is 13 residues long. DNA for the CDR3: TGCAGCGTTGGCCAGGGAAATGATCAGCCCCAGCATTTT. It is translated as CSVGQGNDQPQHF.

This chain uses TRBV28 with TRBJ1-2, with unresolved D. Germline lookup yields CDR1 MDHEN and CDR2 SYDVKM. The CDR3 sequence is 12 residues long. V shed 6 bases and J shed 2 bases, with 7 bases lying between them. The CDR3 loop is CASRQENYGYTF. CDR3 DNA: TGTGCCAGCAGGCAGGAAAACTATGGCTACACCTTC.

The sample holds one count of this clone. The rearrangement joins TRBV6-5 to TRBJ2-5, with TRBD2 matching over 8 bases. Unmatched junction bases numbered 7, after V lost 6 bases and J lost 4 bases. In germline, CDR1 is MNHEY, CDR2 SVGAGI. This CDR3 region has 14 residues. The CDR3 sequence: CASSPLTSGETQYF. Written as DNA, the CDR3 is TGTGCCAGCAGCCCCCTCACTAGCGGAGAGACCCAGTACTTC.

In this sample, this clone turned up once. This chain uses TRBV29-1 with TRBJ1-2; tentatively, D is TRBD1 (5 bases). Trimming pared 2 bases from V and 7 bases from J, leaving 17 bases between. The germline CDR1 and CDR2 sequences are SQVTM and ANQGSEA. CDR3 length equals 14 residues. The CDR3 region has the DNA TGCAGCGTTGAAACGGCAGGGTTAGGGCTTGGCTACACCTTC. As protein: CSVETAGLGLGYTF. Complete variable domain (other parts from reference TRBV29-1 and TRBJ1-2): SAVISQKPSRDICQRGTSLTIQCQVDSQVTMMFWYRQQPGQSLTLIATANQGSEATYESGFVIDKFPISRPNLTFSTLTVSNMSPEDSSIYLCSVETAGLGLGYTFGSGTRLTVV.

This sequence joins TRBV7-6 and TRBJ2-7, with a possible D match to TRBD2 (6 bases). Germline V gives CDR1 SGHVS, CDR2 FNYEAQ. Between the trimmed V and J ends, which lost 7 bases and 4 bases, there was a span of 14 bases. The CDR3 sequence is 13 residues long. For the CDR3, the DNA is TGTGCCAGCAACAAGAGTGGGGGGTACGAGCAGTACTTC. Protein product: CASNKSGGYEQYF.

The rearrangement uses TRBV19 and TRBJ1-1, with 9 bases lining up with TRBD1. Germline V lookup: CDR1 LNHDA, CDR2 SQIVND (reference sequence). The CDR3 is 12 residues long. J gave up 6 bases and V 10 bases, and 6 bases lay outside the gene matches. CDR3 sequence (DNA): TGTGCCACACAGGACAGGGGCTCTGAAGCTTTCTTT. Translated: CATQDRGSEAFF.

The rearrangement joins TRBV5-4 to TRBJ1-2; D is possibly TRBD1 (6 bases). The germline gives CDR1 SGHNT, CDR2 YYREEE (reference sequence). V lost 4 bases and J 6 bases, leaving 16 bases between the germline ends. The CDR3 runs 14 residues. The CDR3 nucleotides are TGTGCCAGCAGCACCAGACAGGATCGGGATGGCTACACCTTC. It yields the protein CASSTRQDRDGYTF.

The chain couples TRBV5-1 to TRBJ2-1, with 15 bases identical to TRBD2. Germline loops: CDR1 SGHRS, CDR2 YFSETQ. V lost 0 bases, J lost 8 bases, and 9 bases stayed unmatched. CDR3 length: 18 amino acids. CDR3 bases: TGCGCCAGCAGCTTGGGCGGGACTAGCGGGGGGCCCTCCCATGAGCAGTTCTTC. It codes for CASSLGGTSGGPSHEQFF. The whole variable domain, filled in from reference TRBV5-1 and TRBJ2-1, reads KAGVTQTPRYLIKTRGQQVTLSCSPISGHRSVSWYQQTPGQGLQFLFEYFSETQRNKGNFPGRFSGRQFSNSRSEMNVSTLELGDSALYLCASSLGGTSGGPSHEQFFGPGTRLTVL.

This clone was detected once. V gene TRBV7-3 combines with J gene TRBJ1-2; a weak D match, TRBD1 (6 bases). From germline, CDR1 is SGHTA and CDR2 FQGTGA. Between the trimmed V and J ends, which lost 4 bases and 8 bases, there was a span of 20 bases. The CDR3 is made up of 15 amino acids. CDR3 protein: CASSSGQTDLSGYTF. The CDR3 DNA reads TGTGCCAGCAGCTCAGGACAGACGGATTTGTCCGGCTACACCTTC. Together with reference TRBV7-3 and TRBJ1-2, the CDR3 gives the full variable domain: GAGVSQTPSNKVTEKGKYVELRCDPISGHTALYWYRQSLGQGPEFLIYFQGTGAADDSGLPNDRFFAVRPEGSVSTLKIQRTERGDSAVYLCASSSGQTDLSGYTFGSGTRLTVV.

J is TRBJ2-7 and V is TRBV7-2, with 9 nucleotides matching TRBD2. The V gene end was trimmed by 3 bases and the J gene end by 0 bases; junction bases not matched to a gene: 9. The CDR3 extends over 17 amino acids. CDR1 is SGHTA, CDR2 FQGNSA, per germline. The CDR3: CASSLRAGGRSSYEQYF. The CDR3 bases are TGTGCCAGCAGCTTGAGAGCGGGGGGCAGGAGCTCCTACGAGCAGTACTTC.

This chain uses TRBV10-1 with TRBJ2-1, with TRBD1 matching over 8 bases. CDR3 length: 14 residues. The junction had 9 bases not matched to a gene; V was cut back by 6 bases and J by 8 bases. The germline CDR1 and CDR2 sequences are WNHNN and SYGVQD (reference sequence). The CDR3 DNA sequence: TGCGCCAGCAGGCCCTACCCAGGGGGCCATGAGCAGTTCTTC. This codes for CASRPYPGGHEQFF.

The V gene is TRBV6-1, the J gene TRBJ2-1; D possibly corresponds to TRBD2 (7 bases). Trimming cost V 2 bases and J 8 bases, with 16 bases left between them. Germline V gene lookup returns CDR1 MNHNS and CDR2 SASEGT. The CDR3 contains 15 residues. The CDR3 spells CASSESGGAMYEQFF. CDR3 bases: TGTGCCAGCAGTGAATCTGGGGGGGCCATGTATGAGCAGTTCTTC.

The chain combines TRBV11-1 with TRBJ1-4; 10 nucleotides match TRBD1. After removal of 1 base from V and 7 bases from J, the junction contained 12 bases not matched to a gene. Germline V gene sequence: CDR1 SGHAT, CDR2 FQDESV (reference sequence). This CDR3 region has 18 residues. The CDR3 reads CASSLVSGTGEVPEKLFF. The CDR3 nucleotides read TGTGCCAGCAGCTTAGTGTCAGGGACAGGGGAAGTTCCTGAAAAACTGTTTTTT.

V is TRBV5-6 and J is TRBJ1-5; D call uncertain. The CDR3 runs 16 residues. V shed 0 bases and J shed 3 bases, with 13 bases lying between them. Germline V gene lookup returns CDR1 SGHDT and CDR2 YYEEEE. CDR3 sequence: CASSLGAGINNQPQHF. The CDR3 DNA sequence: TGTGCCAGCAGCTTGGGTGCGGGGATAAACAATCAGCCCCAGCATTTT.